Given below is one T cell receptor (beta chain) in context. The antigen is unknown. Both TCR beta VDJ combination and CDR3 sequence profiling were carried out. Genomic DNA was the template for this profiling. TCRdb reprocessed the reads via MiXCR and lists one record per CDR3 protein. This table holds approximately 200,000 distinct CDR3 sequences, around 65% found once. The data derive from a study of CD8+CD57+ T cells in acquired aplastic anemia. Across the study: Recorded DNA amounts for sorted CD4+ and CD8+ cells had an average of approximately 2.9 ug.

Study-wide points: Patients and controls were not found to differ significantly in CD8+ Simpson's diversity. Patients shared 25 to 30 CD8+ CDR3 sequences with controls.

Germline V gene lookup returns CDR1 SEHNR and CDR2 FQNEAQ (reference sequence). The CDR3 has 15 residues. V lost 0 bases, J lost 2 bases, and 11 bases lay in between. The sequenced material came from sorted CD4+, CD8+, or CD8+CD57+ T cells (not recorded which) from PBMCs. This receptor was taken from a human donor with severe aplastic anemia or a healthy control (not recorded which). The chain links TRBV7-9 to TRBJ2-7, with D unclear. CDR3 sequence: CASSLAAGRAYEQYF. The CDR3 bases are TGTGCCAGCAGCTTAGCGGCAGGCCGGGCCTACGAGCAGTACTTC.